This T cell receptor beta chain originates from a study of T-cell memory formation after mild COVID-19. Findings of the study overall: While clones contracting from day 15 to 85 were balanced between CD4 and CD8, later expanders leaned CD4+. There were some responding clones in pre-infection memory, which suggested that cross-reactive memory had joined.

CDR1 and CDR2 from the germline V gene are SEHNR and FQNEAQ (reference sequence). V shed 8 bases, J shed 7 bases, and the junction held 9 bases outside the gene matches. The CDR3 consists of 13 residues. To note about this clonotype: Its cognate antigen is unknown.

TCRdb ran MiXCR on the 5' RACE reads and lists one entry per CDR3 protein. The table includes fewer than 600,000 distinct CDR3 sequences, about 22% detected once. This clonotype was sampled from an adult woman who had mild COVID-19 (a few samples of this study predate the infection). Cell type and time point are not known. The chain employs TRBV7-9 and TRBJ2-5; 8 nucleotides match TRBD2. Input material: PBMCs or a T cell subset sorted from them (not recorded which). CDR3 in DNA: TGTGCCAGCGGCAGCGGGGGTTTAGCGACCCAGTACTTC. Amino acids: CASGSGGLATQYF. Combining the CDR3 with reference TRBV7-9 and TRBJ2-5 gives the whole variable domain DTGVSQNPRHKITKRGQNVTFRCDPISEHNRLYWYRQTLGQGPEFLTYFQNEAQLEKSRLLSDRFSAERPKGSFSTLEIQRTEQGDSAMYLCASGSGGLATQYFGPGTRLLVL.